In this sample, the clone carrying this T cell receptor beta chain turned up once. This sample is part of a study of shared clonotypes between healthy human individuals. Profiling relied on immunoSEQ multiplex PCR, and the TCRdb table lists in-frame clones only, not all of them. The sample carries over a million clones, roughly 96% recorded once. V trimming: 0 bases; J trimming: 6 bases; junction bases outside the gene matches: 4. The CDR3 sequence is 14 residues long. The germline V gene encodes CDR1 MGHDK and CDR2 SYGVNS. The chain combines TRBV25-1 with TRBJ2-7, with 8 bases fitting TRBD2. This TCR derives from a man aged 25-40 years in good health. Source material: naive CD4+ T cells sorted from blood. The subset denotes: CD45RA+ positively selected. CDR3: CASSEYRLAGEQYF. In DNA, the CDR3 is TGTGCCAGCAGTGAATATCGGCTAGCGGGCGAGCAGTACTTC.